Shown below are 5 T cell receptor beta chains from a single sample sequenced in a study of T-cell memory formation after mild COVID-19. TCRdb passed the 5' RACE reads through MiXCR, listing each CDR3 protein once. The sample comprises 300,000 to 350,000 distinct CDR3 sequences, around 15% of which are singletons, and approximately 22% rests with the top ten. The source material was PBMCs or a T cell subset sorted from them (not recorded which). The receptors originated from a man aged 18 to 30 who had mild COVID-19 (a few samples of this study predate the infection). Cell type and time point are not known.

This chain uses TRBV4-3 with TRBJ1-6; 10 bases match TRBD1. Trimming at V came to 0 bases and at J to 6 bases, leaving 2 bases not matched to a gene. The germline gives CDR1 LGHNA, CDR2 YSLEER. This CDR3 has 16 amino acids. CDR3 sequence: CASSQDGQGVNSPLHF. The CDR3 nucleotides are TGCGCCAGCAGCCAAGATGGACAGGGGGTTAATTCACCCCTCCACTTT.

This clonotype was observed a few times. The genes are TRBV10-3 and TRBJ1-1; D gene ambiguous. Looked up from germline, CDR1 is ENHRY and CDR2 is SYGVKD. The CDR3 has 13 amino acids. V was shortened by 7 bases and J by 0 bases, with 9 bases between the two germline ends. The CDR3 loop is CAINPRMNTEAFF. The CDR3 nucleotides are TGTGCCATCAATCCGAGGATGAACACTGAAGCTTTCTTT.

J is TRBJ2-7 and V is TRBV10-3, with 8 bases aligning to TRBD2. The CDR3 extends over 15 amino acids. The V gene end was trimmed by 7 bases and the J gene end by 2 bases; junction bases not matched to a gene: 10. Germline V CDR1 and CDR2: ENHRY, SYGVKD. The CDR3: CAIMRGLAGPYEQYF. DNA for the CDR3: TGTGCCATCATGCGCGGGCTAGCGGGTCCCTACGAGCAGTACTTC.

V and J are TRBV9 and TRBJ2-2, with D possibly being TRBD2 (6 bases). CDR1 SGDLS and CDR2 YYNGEE come from the germline V gene. The V end lost 4 bases, the J end lost 4 bases, and 11 bases lay between the germline ends. CDR3 length: 14 amino acids. CDR3 sequence: CASSFGGGTGELFF. CDR3 nucleotide sequence: TGTGCCAGCAGCTTCGGGGGTGGCACCGGGGAGCTGTTTTTT.

This chain joins TRBV21-1 and TRBJ2-1; TRBD1 is the table's D call, not checked against the DNA. TRBV21-1 counts as a pseudogene. The CDR3 covers 16 residues. The CDR3, as DNA: TGTGCCAGCAGCAAACGAGGACAGGGGGCAGACAATGAGCAGTTCTTC. Protein sequence: CASSKRGQGADNEQFF.